The rows below give T cell receptor beta chains drawn from one sample of a study of monozygotic twins with inflammatory bowel disease. TCRdb re-called the 5' RACE reads; every CDR3 protein appears as one record, without DNA. The listing contains 210,000 or so distinct CDR3 sequences. Material for sequencing was blood. Every receptor here comes from a human donor with ulcerative colitis or Crohn's disease, or a healthy co-twin of an affected twin (not recorded which). Both conserved end residues are part of each CDR3.

CDR3 protein	V gene	J gene
CSAYRRDAQYF	TRBV20-1	TRBJ2-3
CSAKMRLDFYNEQFF	TRBV20-1	TRBJ2-1
CASSPTMDTRGGEQFF	TRBV7-9	TRBJ2-1
CASSGQYGYTF	TRBV2	TRBJ1-2
CASSSGWSSYEQYF	TRBV12-3/TRBV12-4	TRBJ2-7
CASSLPQGDSYEQYF	TRBV7-9	TRBJ2-7
CASSLIQGWDSPLHF	TRBV7-6	TRBJ1-6
CSAAGTGREKLFF	TRBV20-1	TRBJ1-4
CSARDAEEAFF	TRBV20-1	TRBJ1-1
CASSLVGPTAGQGNDEQYF	TRBV28	TRBJ2-7
CASNKDRGRTEAFF	TRBV12-3/TRBV12-4	TRBJ1-1
CATKIRGLLEETQYF	TRBV15	TRBJ2-5
CASSQGTGRTGELFF	TRBV14	TRBJ2-2